The 13 T cell receptor beta chains listed next were all sequenced from one sample in a study of blood T cell repertoires in COVID-19. The table came from immunoSEQ multiplex PCR; TCRdb's copy has only in-frame clones and leaves some out. The profile covers about 120,000 clones, with over 80% appearing a single time and approximately 0.76% taken by the ten largest. The sequencing input was peripheral blood. All receptors derive from a woman aged 70-85 years with acute or convalescent COVID-19.

The chain recombines TRBV5-5 with TRBJ1-2; no firm D call. The CDR3 loop spans 15 amino acids. Germline V gene data show CDR1 as SGHKS and CDR2 as YYEKEE (reference sequence). V lost 4 bases and J lost 5, with 18 bases in between. The CDR3, as DNA: TGTGCCAGCAGCCCCGAAGGGAGGGTTCGTTATGGCTACACCTTC. Its translation: CASSPEGRVRYGYTF.

This rearrangement joins TRBV28 to TRBJ1-5; no clear D gene. Per the germline V gene, CDR1 is MDHEN and CDR2 is SYDVKM. There are 13 residues in the CDR3. The V and J ends lost 3 bases and 7 bases respectively, with 10 bases between them. CDR3 bases: TGTGCCAGCAGTTTGGCACCGGGACAGCCCCAGCATTTT. Amino acids: CASSLAPGQPQHF.

The genes are TRBV3-1 (or the pseudogene TRBV3-2) and TRBJ2-7; D is perhaps TRBD1 (6 bases). Germline CDR1 reads LGHDT; CDR2 reads YNNKEL (reference sequence). The germline V and J ends were trimmed by 4 bases and 5 bases, with 15 bases remaining between them. The CDR3 contains 14 residues. CDR3 region: CASSLQGVGNEQYF. CDR3 DNA sequence: TGTGCCAGCAGCCTACAGGGTGTGGGTAACGAGCAGTACTTC.

The chain is built from TRBV19 and TRBJ2-1, with unresolved D. The CDR3 spans 13 residues. Per germline, CDR1 LNHDA and CDR2 SQIVND (reference sequence). The DNA of the CDR3 is TGTGCTACTACGCTGGATTCCTACAATGAGCAGTTCTTC. Protein product: CATTLDSYNEQFF.

This sequence joins TRBV3-1 (or the pseudogene TRBV3-2) and TRBJ2-2, with D perhaps TRBD2 (6 bases). The CDR3 spans 15 residues. Trimming removed 1 base from V and 5 bases from J, with 11 bases in between. Germline V gives CDR1 LGHDT, CDR2 YNNKEL (reference sequence). Written as DNA, the CDR3 is TGTGCCAGCAGCCAAGCCCGGGGGAGGACCGGGGAGCTGTTTTTT. It specifies CASSQARGRTGELFF.

The genes are TRBV2 and TRBJ1-1; D is unresolved. This CDR3 region has 16 residues. The V end lost 4 bases, the J end lost 0 bases, and 15 bases lay between the germline ends. CDR1 is SNHLY, CDR2 FYNNEI, per germline. The CDR3 nucleotides are TGTGCCAGCAGTGGAAACCGGGGTAGGGTGAACACTGAAGCTTTCTTT. It translates to CASSGNRGRVNTEAFF.

This chain joins TRBV5-1 and TRBJ2-7; 8 positions agree with TRBD1. This CDR3 spans 13 amino acids. The germline V gene has CDR1 SGHRS and CDR2 YFSETQ. V shed 4 bases and J 6 bases; nucleotides not matched to a gene: 6. This CDR3 reads CASSRTGLGEQYF. In nucleotides, the CDR3 is TGCGCCAGCAGCCGGACAGGGTTGGGCGAGCAGTACTTC.

This chain links TRBV7-9 with TRBJ1-2; a weak D match, TRBD1 (5 bases). From germline, CDR1 is SEHNR and CDR2 FQNEAQ (reference sequence). V gave up 4 bases and J gave up 0 bases, with 12 bases separating them. The CDR3 spans 15 residues. CDR3 in amino acids: CASSSRGATNYGYTF. CDR3 sequence (DNA): TGTGCCAGCAGCTCGCGCGGGGCAACTAACTATGGCTACACCTTC.

V is TRBV10-2 and J is TRBJ2-5, with TRBD2 matching over 9 bases. The CDR3 extends over 16 amino acids. The ends lost 5 bases at V and 0 bases at J; junction bases unmatched: 7. Germline assignment: CDR1 WSHSY and CDR2 SAAADI. The CDR3 here is CASSPAGTSNQETQYF. The DNA for the CDR3 is TGCGCCAGCAGTCCCGCCGGGACTAGCAACCAAGAGACCCAGTACTTC.

The chain couples TRBV5-1 to TRBJ2-7, with a possible D match to TRBD1 (6 bases). The V and J ends lost 2 bases and 7 bases respectively, with 13 bases between them. This CDR3 is built from 13 residues. CDR1 SGHRS and CDR2 YFSETQ come from the germline V gene. CDR3 loop: CASSLAGAQEQYF. In nucleotides, the CDR3 is TGCGCCAGCAGCTTAGCAGGGGCGCAGGAGCAGTACTTC.

The chain employs TRBV6-5 and TRBJ2-1, with TRBD2 as a possible D gene (5 bases). Germline CDR1 and CDR2: MNHEY and SVGAGI. The CDR3 totals 13 residues. Trimming removed 6 bases at V and 10 bases at J, with 16 bases between. The CDR3 DNA is TGTGCCAGCAGCCCGGACTGGGGTCGGGAGCAGTTCTTC. Protein sequence: CASSPDWGREQFF.

The chain links TRBV7-8 to TRBJ1-2; tentatively, D is TRBD1 (5 bases). The CDR3 is 15 residues long. The germline V gene encodes CDR1 SGHVS and CDR2 FQNEAQ. Trimming removed 4 bases from V and 1 base from J, with 13 bases in between. The CDR3 sequence is CASSSSPGGNYGYTF. CDR3 sequence (DNA): TGTGCCAGCAGCTCTTCCCCGGGGGGTAACTATGGCTACACCTTC.

The rearrangement links TRBV9 to TRBJ2-1; 16 bases agree with TRBD2. Germline V gene data show CDR1 as SGDLS and CDR2 as YYNGEE. The CDR3 runs 18 residues. V was pared by 4 bases and J by 4 bases, with 8 bases of the junction left unmatched. The CDR3 nucleotides are TGTGCCAGCAGCCCGGCGGGACTAGCGGGGGGGCAGTACAATGAGCAGTTCTTC. Protein product: CASSPAGLAGGQYNEQFF.